The entry below gives a single T cell receptor (beta chain) sequence along with its context. What it recognizes is unknown. The record originates from a study of siplizumab effects on memory and regulatory T cells. Roughly 10^5 TCR templates underwent assay in each sample. TCRdb keeps only in-frame clones here, not all; method: immunoSEQ multiplex PCR. Seen here are 100,000 or so clones, 94% observed once, and the top ten hold approximately 0.58%. General study points: Siplizumab significantly reduced alloreactive sequences traceable to unstimulated CD4+ memory cells. The study found that mappable alloreactive CD4+ clones averaged roughly 69% Treg-derived with siplizumab and around 25% in controls. The study found naive T cells seemingly more diverse than memory cells and seemingly major alloresponse contributors.

V gave up 1 base and J gave up 7 bases, with 13 bases separating them. CDR1 GTSNPN and CDR2 SVGIG come from the germline V gene (reference sequence). CDR3 length equals 13 residues. The sequence came from a human donor in good health. The chain employs TRBV30 and TRBJ1-2, with a weak D call TRBD1 (5 bases). Input material: Tregs sorted from blood. The CDR3 reads CAWSGPRGTGYTF. CDR3 sequence (DNA): TGTGCCTGGAGTGGACCTCGGGGGACTGGCTACACCTTC. Supplemented by reference TRBV30 and TRBJ1-2, the full variable domain reads SQTIHQWPATLVQPVGSPLSLECTVEGTSNPNLYWYRQAAGRGLQLLFYSVGIGQISSEVPQNLSASRPQDRQFILSSKKLLLSDSGFYLCAWSGPRGTGYTFGSGTRLTVV.